Here is one T cell receptor beta chain with its context. Its specificity is not known. The data were obtained in a study of shared clonotypes between healthy human individuals. Background on the study: Per donor, three plates held CD4 naive cells, three held CD4 memory, two held CD8 naive and one held CD8 memory. Study findings and constraints: Larger estimated richness was generally recorded for naive subsets relative to memory subsets. Several donors held around 5% of naive CD4 clonotypes in common.

This CDR3 has 13 amino acids. V gave up 2 bases and J gave up 5 bases, with 6 bases separating them. Germline V gene sequence: CDR1 MNHEY, CDR2 SVGAGI. The assay was immunoSEQ multiplex PCR, and TCRdb's table has in-frame clones only and misses some. The sample gives 1.4 million or so clones, around 98.5% of which show up once; about 0.4% is in the top ten. This chain connects TRBV6-5 to TRBJ2-2, with a weak D call TRBD1 (5 bases). This clonotype originated in a man aged 25 to 45 in good health. The sequenced sample was naive CD4+ T cells sorted from blood. Described subset: CD45RA+ positively selected. The CDR3 here is CASSYPGTGELFF. The CDR3 DNA reads as TGTGCCAGCAGTTACCCAGGGACCGGGGAGCTGTTTTTT.